This T cell receptor (beta chain) was identified during a study of T cell changes during pregnancy in multiple sclerosis. The CDR3 is made up of 15 amino acids. Trimming stripped 3 bases from V and 5 bases from J, with 18 bases between. CDR1 GTSNPN and CDR2 SVGIG come from the germline V gene (reference sequence). The repertoire was sequenced with immunoSEQ multiplex PCR; TCRdb's copy has only in-frame clones and lacks some. The sample yields approximately 100,000 clones, less than 95% seen once. The TCR originated in a female donor with multiple sclerosis, enrolled in a pregnancy study. This specimen was peripheral blood, taken after pregnancy. The V call is TRBV30, the J call TRBJ2-3, with D perhaps matching TRBD2 (5 bases). The CDR3 reads CAWSVSIGVEDTQYF. CDR3 sequence (DNA): TGTGCCTGGAGCGTCTCTATCGGGGTCGAAGATACGCAGTATTTT. Supplemented by reference TRBV30 and TRBJ2-3, the full variable domain reads SQTIHQWPATLVQPVGSPLSLECTVEGTSNPNLYWYRQAAGRGLQLLFYSVGIGQISSEVPQNLSASRPQDRQFILSSKKLLLSDSGFYLCAWSVSIGVEDTQYFGPGTRLTVL.